One and the same sample provided the 25 T cell receptor beta chains below, sequenced in a study of spatial heterogeneity in lung cancer. Time point specified: sample taken at primary tumor resection. The input material, whole RNA from tumor, nontumor lung or frozen PBMC, was sequenced unsorted. TCRdb itself ran the 5' RACE reads through MiXCR, one entry per CDR3 protein. The data contain about 5,000 distinct CDR3 sequences, around 20% of them singletons. The source material was normal lung tissue next to the tumor, sampled at surgery. The receptors were gathered from a male donor with early-stage non-small cell lung cancer.

This clonotype counts as medium-sized. CDR3 sequence reads: CASSPRSYEQYF. The CDR3 region has the DNA TGCGCCAGCAGTCCCCGGTCCTACGAGCAGTACTTC. The J gene is TRBJ2-7, the V gene TRBV23-1; D unresolved. TRBV23-1 is placed among ORFs of uncertain function. CDR3 length equals 12 residues. Trimming cost V 4 bases and J 1 base, with 5 bases left between them.

This clonotype was observed many times. This rearrangement joins TRBV2 to TRBJ2-7; D ambiguous. CDR1 and CDR2 from the germline V gene are SNHLY and FYNNEI. The CDR3 runs 14 residues. Trimming pared 1 base from V and 4 bases from J, leaving 11 bases between. The CDR3 region has the DNA TGTGCCAGCAGTGAAGGAGTGATCCCTTACGAGCAGTACGTC. Protein product: CASSEGVIPYEQYV.

Relative to its sample, this clonotype is medium-sized. V and J are TRBV12-3 or TRBV12-4 and TRBJ1-5; the match to TRBD1 covers 9 bases. CDR3 size: 16 residues. Trimming removed 3 bases from V and 7 bases from J; junction bases left unmatched: 10. Written as DNA, the CDR3 is TGTGCCAGCAGTTTCGGGGCGCAAGGACAGGGGCAGCCCCAGCATTTT. Its protein is CASSFGAQGQGQPQHF.

The J gene is TRBJ1-6, the V gene TRBV7-9; a weak D match, TRBD1 (5 bases). The CDR3 consists of 16 residues. V lost 5 bases to trimming and J lost 2 bases, with 13 bases between them. The V gene's germline CDR1 is SEHNR and CDR2 FQNEAQ (reference sequence). In DNA form, the CDR3 reads TGTGCCAGCAGCGGATTGAAAGGGGCCTATAATTCACCCCTCCACTTT. This translates into CASSGLKGAYNSPLHF.

This clonotype is labeled large. The gene calls are TRBV7-2 and TRBJ2-7, with D tentatively TRBD2 (6 bases). The CDR3 covers 14 residues. V dropped 1 base and J dropped 4 bases, with 11 bases sitting between them. Looked up from germline, CDR1 is SGHTA and CDR2 is FQGNSA. The CDR3 sequence is CASSLGGGVYEQYF. CDR3 nucleotide sequence: TGTGCCAGCAGCTTAGGGGGAGGAGTTTACGAGCAGTACTTC.

This clonotype was picked up a small number of times. This sequence joins TRBV30 and TRBJ2-3; D call uncertain. Germline V gene lookup returns CDR1 GTSNPN and CDR2 SVGIG (reference sequence). V lost 2 bases and J lost 14, with 14 bases in between. The CDR3 runs 11 residues. CDR3 protein: CAWSSGGARYF. The DNA of the CDR3 is TGTGCCTGGAGTTCTGGTGGCGCCCGGTATTTT.

This clonotype ranks as medium-sized (0.01 to 0.1%). The chain recombines TRBV7-8 with TRBJ2-5; tentatively, D is TRBD1 or TRBD2 (5 bases each). The CDR3 is made up of 15 amino acids. The V gene's germline CDR1 is SGHVS and CDR2 FQNEAQ. The V and J ends lost 5 bases and 5 bases respectively, with 18 bases between them. CDR3 in amino acids: CASSRLGTSRETQYF. CDR3 coding DNA: TGTGCCAGCAGCAGATTAGGGACCTCCCGGGAGACCCAGTACTTC.

The chain employs TRBV9 and TRBJ2-6, with D perhaps matching TRBD1 (5 bases). The CDR3 is 15 amino acids. CDR1 is SGDLS and CDR2 is YYNGEE in the germline V gene. The germline V and J ends were trimmed by 4 bases and 4 bases, with 12 bases remaining between them. The CDR3 loop reads CASSQGPWGANVLTF. CDR3 nucleotide sequence: TGTGCCAGCAGCCAGGGTCCGTGGGGGGCCAACGTCCTGACTTTC.

This clonotype is labeled medium-sized. This sequence joins TRBV27 and TRBJ2-5; 11 bases are shared with TRBD2. The CDR3 has 16 amino acids. Trimming took 5 bases from V and 1 from J; bases not matched to a gene: 6. The V gene's germline CDR1 is MNHEY and CDR2 SMNVEV (reference sequence). The DNA of the CDR3 is TGTGCCAGCAGTGCCCGGCTAGCGGGGGGCCAAGAGACCCAGTACTTC. Amino acid sequence: CASSARLAGGQETQYF.

This chain links TRBV20-1 with TRBJ2-1; D is ambiguous. CDR3 length equals 14 residues. Trimming shortened V by 1 base and J by 0 bases, and 7 bases separated the two germline ends. From germline, CDR1 is DFQATT and CDR2 SNEGSKA (reference sequence). The chain's CDR3 is CSARAVTSYNEQFF. The DNA of the CDR3 is TGCAGTGCTAGAGCGGTGACCTCCTACAATGAGCAGTTCTTC.

This clonotype is large by share. This chain joins TRBV5-4 and TRBJ2-3, with D perhaps given as TRBD1 or TRBD2 (6 bases each). The CDR3 is 16 amino acids. Germline V gene sequence: CDR1 SGHNT, CDR2 YYREEE (reference sequence). V dropped 3 bases and J dropped 3 bases, with 17 bases sitting between them. The chain's CDR3 is CASSSRGTGATDTQYF. CDR3 DNA: TGTGCCAGCAGCTCAAGAGGAACGGGGGCTACAGATACGCAGTATTTT.

Sample share makes this clonotype medium-sized. The chain combines TRBV15 with TRBJ2-3; TRBD2 might be the D (5 bases). V lost 3 bases to trimming and J lost 6 bases, with 16 bases between them. The CDR3 length is 15 residues. Germline assignment: CDR1 LNHNV and CDR2 YYDKDF (reference sequence). The CDR3 DNA sequence: TGTGCCACCAGCAGCCCAATTACTAGTTCGGATACGCAGTATTTT. The encoded protein is CATSSPITSSDTQYF. The whole variable domain, filled in from reference TRBV15 and TRBJ2-3, reads DAMVIQNPRYQVTQFGKPVTLSCSQTLNHNVMYWYQQKSSQAPKLLFHYYDKDFNNEADTPDNFQSRRPNTSFCFLDIRSPGLGDTAMYLCATSSPITSSDTQYFGPGTRLTVL.

By frequency in the sample, this clonotype is medium-sized (0.01 to 0.1%). The chain is built from TRBV4-2 and TRBJ2-5; TRBD1 aligns across 8 bases. The CDR3 is 17 residues long. CDR1 LGHNA and CDR2 YNFKEQ come from the germline V gene. V was clipped by 0 bases and J by 5 bases; unmatched bases: 11. The CDR3 loop reads CASSQEIGTGIAETQYF. Here the CDR3 DNA reads TGTGCCAGCAGCCAAGAGATCGGGACAGGTATTGCGGAGACCCAGTACTTC.

By share, this clonotype counts as medium-sized. The chain links TRBV5-1 to TRBJ2-7, with 11 nucleotides matching TRBD2. V shed 4 bases, J shed 3 bases, and the junction held 6 bases outside the gene matches. CDR1 is SGHRS and CDR2 is YFSETQ in the germline V gene. This CDR3 is built from 15 residues. The CDR3: CASSGSGTSGYEQYF. The CDR3 DNA sequence: TGCGCCAGCAGCGGAAGTGGGACTAGCGGCTACGAGCAGTACTTC.

By frequency in the sample, this clonotype is medium-sized. The CDR3 here is CASSKGRGNEQFF. In DNA form, the CDR3 reads TGTGCCAGCAGCAAGGGACGAGGCAATGAGCAGTTCTTC. The chain recombines TRBV7-8 with TRBJ2-1, with D perhaps assigned TRBD1 or TRBD2 (5 bases each). Germline lookup yields CDR1 SGHVS and CDR2 FQNEAQ. The CDR3 length is 13 residues. The ends were cut back, 5 bases at V and 6 bases at J, with 11 bases in the middle.

This clonotype was counted once. J is TRBJ2-7 and V is TRBV7-9; D may correspond to TRBD1 or TRBD2 (5 bases each). CDR1 and CDR2 from the germline V gene are SEHNR and FQNEAQ (reference sequence). The V end was cut by 7 bases, the J end by 4 bases, with 14 bases between. The CDR3 has 13 residues. In DNA, the CDR3 is TGTGCCAGCACACCTGGGGACCGATACGAGCAGTACTTC. This encodes CASTPGDRYEQYF. Filled out from reference TRBV7-9 and TRBJ2-7, the complete variable domain reads DTGVSQNPRHKITKRGQNVTFRCDPISEHNRLYWYRQTLGQGPEFLTYFQNEAQLEKSRLLSDRFSAERPKGSFSTLEIQRTEQGDSAMYLCASTPGDRYEQYFGPGTRLTVT.

By proportion, this clonotype is medium-sized. The chain recombines TRBV6-5 with TRBJ2-1; 13 bases align to TRBD2. CDR1 MNHEY and CDR2 SVGAGI come from the germline V gene. Unmatched junction bases numbered 2, after V lost 0 bases and J lost 6 bases. The CDR3 runs to 16 residues. The CDR3 reads CASSYSGLAGANEQFF. Here the CDR3 DNA reads TGTGCCAGCAGTTACTCCGGACTAGCGGGAGCCAATGAGCAGTTCTTC.

This clonotype ranks as medium-sized. The chain recombines TRBV24-1 with TRBJ1-5, with TRBD1 as a possible D gene (6 bases). The V end was cut by 4 bases, the J end by 3 bases, with 12 bases between. The CDR3 has 15 amino acids. Germline V gene sequence: CDR1 KGHDR, CDR2 SFDVKD. The CDR3 spells CATSERTADNQPQHF. The CDR3 DNA sequence: TGTGCCACCAGTGAGCGGACAGCTGACAATCAGCCCCAGCATTTT.

J is TRBJ2-2 and V is TRBV7-9; 7 bases are a match to TRBD1. Germline lookup yields CDR1 SEHNR and CDR2 FQNEAQ (reference sequence). J lost 0 bases, V lost 2 bases, and 0 bases had no gene match. This CDR3 is 15 amino acids long. Here the CDR3 DNA reads TGTGCCAGCAGCTTACAGGGGGCGAACACCGGGGAGCTGTTTTTT. This sequence encodes CASSLQGANTGELFF.

Ten or more counts support this clonotype. The J gene is TRBJ2-1, the V gene TRBV27; TRBD1 matches at 8 bases. This CDR3 has 16 amino acids. Germline V gene sequence: CDR1 MNHEY, CDR2 SMNVEV (reference sequence). V gave up 7 bases and J gave up 2 bases; unmatched junction bases: 10. This CDR3 reads CASTVTGASTYNEQFF. The CDR3 nucleotides read TGTGCCAGCACCGTGACAGGGGCAAGCACCTACAATGAGCAGTTCTTC.

V gene TRBV7-9 combines with J gene TRBJ2-7; tentatively, D is TRBD1 (5 bases). This CDR3 is 12 amino acids long. V was cut by 8 bases and J by 6 bases, with 14 bases left in between. Germline CDR1 is SEHNR and CDR2 is FQNEAQ (reference sequence). CDR3 protein: CASQGSPLEQYF. CDR3 coding DNA: TGTGCCAGCCAGGGCTCCCCACTCGAGCAGTACTTC.

This clonotype was seen repeatedly, ten times or more. A read error may produce the germline difference seen at one junction end. CDR3 protein: CASSQDYGDRHF. The CDR3 bases are TGTGCCAGCAGCCAAGATTACGGGGACAGGCACTTT. The chain employs TRBV14 and TRBJ1-1; 8 bases map to TRBD1. Germline V gene sequence: CDR1 SGHDN, CDR2 FVKESK. The CDR3 has 12 residues.

This clonotype has more than one count but fewer than ten. This chain connects TRBV5-1 to TRBJ2-5, with TRBD1 as a possible D gene (6 bases). This CDR3 region has 15 residues. Trimming took 4 bases from V and 1 from J, leaving 14 bases between them. The germline V gene has CDR1 SGHRS and CDR2 YFSETQ. CDR3 sequence reads: CASSRQQGTQETQYF. DNA for the CDR3: TGCGCCAGCAGCAGACAACAGGGCACCCAAGAGACCCAGTACTTC. The full variable domain, with the rest looked up from reference TRBV5-1 and TRBJ2-5, is KAGVTQTPRYLIKTRGQQVTLSCSPISGHRSVSWYQQTPGQGLQFLFEYFSETQRNKGNFPGRFSGRQFSNSRSEMNVSTLELGDSALYLCASSRQQGTQETQYFGPGTRLLVL.

The chain carries TRBV20-1 and TRBJ2-1, with 12 bases lining up with TRBD2. Trimming cost V 1 base and J 9 bases; bases outside gene matches: 7. The CDR3 consists of 15 residues. Germline CDR1 reads DFQATT; CDR2 reads SNEGSKA (reference sequence). CDR3 nucleotide sequence: TGCAGTGCTAGAGTGAGGCTAGCGGGAGGGCCTGAGCAGTTCTTC. Its translation: CSARVRLAGGPEQFF.

This clonotype was counted many times. This chain links TRBV20-1 with TRBJ2-1; TRBD2 is a possible D gene (7 bases). Germline V gives CDR1 DFQATT, CDR2 SNEGSKA (reference sequence). This CDR3 is 17 amino acids long. V was cut by 0 bases and J by 0 bases, with 15 bases left in between. The CDR3 DNA sequence: TGCAGTGCTAGAGATCTCCGCGGGGGCAGCTCCTACAATGAGCAGTTCTTC. Translated: CSARDLRGGSSYNEQFF.